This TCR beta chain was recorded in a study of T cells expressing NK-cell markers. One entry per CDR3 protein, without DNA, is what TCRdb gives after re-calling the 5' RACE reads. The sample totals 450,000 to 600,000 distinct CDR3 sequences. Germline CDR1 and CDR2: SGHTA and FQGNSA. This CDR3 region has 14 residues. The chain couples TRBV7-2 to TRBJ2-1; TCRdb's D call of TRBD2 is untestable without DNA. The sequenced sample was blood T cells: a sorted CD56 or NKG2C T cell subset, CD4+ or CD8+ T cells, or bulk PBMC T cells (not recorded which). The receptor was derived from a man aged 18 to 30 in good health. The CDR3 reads CASSLSATSYEQFF. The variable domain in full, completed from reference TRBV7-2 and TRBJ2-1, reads GAGVSQSPSNKVTEKGKDVELRCDPISGHTALYWYRQSLGQGLEFLIYFQGNSAPDKSGLPSDRFSAERTGGSVSTLTIQRTQQEDSAVYLCASSLSATSYEQFFGPGTRLTVL.